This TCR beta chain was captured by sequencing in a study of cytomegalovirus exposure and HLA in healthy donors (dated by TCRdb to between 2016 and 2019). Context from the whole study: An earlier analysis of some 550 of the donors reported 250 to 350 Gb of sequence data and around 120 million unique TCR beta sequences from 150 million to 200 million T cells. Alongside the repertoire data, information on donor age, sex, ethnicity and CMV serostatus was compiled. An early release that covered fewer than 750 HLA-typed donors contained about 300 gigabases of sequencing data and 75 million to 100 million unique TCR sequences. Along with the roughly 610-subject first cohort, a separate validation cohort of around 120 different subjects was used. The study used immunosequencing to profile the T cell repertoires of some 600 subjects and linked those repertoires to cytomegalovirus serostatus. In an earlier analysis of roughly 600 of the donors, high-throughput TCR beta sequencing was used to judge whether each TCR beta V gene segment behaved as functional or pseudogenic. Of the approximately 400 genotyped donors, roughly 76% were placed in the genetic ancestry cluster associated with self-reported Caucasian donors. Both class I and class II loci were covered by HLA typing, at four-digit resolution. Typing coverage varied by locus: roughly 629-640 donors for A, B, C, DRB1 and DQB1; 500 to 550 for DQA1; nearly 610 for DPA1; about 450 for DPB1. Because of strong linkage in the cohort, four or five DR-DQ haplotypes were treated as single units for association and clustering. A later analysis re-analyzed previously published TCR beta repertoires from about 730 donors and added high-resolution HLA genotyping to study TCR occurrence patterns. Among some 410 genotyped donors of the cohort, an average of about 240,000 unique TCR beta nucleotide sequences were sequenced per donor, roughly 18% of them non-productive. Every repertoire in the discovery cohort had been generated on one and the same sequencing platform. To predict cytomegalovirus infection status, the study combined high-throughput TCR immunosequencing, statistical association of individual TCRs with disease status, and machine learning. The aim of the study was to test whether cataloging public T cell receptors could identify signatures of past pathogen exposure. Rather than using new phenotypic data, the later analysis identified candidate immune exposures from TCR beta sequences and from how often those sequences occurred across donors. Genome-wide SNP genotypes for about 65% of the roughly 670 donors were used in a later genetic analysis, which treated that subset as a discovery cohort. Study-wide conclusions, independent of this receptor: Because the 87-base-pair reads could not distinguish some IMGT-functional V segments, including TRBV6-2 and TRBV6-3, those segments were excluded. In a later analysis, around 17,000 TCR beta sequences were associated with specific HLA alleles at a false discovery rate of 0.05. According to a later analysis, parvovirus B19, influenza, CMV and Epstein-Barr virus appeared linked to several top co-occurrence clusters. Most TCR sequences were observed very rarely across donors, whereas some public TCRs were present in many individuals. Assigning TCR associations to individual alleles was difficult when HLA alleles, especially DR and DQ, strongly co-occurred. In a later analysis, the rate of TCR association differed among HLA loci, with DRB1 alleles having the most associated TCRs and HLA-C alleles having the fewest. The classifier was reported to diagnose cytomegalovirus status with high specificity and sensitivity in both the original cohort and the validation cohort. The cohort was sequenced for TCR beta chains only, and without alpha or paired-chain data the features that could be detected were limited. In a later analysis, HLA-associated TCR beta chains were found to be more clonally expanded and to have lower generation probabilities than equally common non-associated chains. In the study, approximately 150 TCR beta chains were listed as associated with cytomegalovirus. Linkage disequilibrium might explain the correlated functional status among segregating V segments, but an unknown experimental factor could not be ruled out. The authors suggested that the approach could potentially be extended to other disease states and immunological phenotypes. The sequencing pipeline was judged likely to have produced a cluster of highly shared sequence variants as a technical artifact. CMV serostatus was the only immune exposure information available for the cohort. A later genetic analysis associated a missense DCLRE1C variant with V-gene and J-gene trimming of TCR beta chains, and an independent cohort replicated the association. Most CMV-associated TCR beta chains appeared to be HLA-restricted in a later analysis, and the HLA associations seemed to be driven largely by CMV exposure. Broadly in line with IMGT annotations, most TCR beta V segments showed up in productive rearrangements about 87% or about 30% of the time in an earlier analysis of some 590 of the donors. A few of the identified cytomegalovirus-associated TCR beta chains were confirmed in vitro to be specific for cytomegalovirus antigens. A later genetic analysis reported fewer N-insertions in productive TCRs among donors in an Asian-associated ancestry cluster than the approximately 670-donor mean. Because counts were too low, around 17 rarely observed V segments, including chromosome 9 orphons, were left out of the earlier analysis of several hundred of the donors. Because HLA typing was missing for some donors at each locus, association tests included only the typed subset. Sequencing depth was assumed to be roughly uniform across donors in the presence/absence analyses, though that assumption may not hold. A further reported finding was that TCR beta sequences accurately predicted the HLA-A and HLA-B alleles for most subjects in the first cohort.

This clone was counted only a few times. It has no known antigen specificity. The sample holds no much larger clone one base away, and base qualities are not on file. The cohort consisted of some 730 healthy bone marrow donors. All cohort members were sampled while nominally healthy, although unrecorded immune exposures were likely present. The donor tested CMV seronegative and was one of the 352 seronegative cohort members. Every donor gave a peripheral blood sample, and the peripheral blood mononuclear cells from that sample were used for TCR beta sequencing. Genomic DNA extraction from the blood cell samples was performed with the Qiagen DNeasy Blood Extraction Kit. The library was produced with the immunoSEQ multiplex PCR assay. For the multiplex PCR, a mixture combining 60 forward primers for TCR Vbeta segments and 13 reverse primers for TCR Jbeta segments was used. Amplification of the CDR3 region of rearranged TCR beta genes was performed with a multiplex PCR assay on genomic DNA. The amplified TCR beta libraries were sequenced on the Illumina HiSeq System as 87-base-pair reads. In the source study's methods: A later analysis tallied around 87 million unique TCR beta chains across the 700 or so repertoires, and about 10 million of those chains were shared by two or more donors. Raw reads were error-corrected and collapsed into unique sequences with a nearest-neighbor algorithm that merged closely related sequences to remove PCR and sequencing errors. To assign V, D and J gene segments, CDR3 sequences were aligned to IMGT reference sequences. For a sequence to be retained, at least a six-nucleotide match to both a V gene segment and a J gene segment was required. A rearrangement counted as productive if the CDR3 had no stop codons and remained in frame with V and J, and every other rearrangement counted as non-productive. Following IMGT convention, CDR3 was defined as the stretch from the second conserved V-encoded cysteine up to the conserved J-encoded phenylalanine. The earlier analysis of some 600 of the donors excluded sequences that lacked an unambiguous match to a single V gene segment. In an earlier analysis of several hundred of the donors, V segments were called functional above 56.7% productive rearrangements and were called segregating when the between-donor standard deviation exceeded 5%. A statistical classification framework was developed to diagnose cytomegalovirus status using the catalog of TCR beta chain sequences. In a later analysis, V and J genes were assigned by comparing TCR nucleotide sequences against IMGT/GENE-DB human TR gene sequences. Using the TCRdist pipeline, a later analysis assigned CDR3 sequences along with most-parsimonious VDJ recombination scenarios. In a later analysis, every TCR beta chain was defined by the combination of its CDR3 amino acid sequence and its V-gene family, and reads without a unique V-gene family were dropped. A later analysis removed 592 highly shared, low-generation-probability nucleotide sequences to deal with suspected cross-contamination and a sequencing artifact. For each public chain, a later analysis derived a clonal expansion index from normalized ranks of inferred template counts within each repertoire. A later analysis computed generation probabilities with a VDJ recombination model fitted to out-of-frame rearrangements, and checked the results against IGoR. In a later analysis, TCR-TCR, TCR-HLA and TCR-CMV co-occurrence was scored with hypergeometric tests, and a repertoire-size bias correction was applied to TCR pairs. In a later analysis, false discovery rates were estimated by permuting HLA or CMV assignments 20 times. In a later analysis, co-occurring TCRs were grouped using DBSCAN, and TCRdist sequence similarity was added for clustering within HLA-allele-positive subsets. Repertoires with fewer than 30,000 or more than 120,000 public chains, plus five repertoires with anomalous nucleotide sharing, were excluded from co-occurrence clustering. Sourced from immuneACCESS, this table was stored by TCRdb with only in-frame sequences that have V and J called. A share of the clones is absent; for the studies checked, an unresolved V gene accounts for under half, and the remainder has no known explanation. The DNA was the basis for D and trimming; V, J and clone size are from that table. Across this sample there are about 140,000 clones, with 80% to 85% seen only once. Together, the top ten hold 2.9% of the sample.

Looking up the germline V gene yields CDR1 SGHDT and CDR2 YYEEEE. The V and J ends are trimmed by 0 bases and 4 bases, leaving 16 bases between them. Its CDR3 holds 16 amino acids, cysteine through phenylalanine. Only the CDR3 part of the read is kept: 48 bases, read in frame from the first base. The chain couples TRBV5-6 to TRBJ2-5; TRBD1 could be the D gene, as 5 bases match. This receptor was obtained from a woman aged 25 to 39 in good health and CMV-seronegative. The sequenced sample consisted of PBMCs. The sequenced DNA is TGTGCCAGCAGCTTGGCGGCGGTACCAAGGGGAGAGACCCAGTACTTC. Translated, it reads CASSLAAVPRGETQYF.